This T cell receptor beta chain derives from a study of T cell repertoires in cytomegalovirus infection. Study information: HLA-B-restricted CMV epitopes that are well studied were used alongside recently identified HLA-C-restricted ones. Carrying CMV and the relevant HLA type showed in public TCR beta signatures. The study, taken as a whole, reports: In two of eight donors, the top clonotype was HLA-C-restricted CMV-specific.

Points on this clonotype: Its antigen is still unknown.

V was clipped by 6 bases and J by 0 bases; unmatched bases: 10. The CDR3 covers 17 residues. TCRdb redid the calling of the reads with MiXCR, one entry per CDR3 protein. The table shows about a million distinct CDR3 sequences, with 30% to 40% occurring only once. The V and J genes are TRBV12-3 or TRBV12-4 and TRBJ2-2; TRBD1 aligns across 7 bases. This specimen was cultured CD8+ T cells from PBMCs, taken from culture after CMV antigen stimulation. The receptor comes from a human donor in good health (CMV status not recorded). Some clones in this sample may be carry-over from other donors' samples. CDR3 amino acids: CASRPNRGFPNTGELFF. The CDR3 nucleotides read TGTGCCAGCAGACCCAACAGGGGATTCCCGAACACCGGGGAGCTGTTTTTT.